Shown below are 2 T cell receptor beta chains from a single sample sequenced in a study of blood T cells in healthy people across ages. A J-beta primer mix and a sample-barcoded 5' primer were used in a second PCR of roughly 6 to 12 cycles. Each CDR3 protein is one row after TCRdb ran MiXCR on the 5' RACE reads. The data show hundreds of thousands of distinct CDR3 sequences, around 49% seen once. Sequenced material: blood. These TCRs come from a woman aged 60 to 75 in good health.

The CDR3 here is CASSQISDTQFF. In DNA form, the CDR3 reads TGTGCCAGCAGCCAAATATCAGACACGCAGTTCTTC. The V call is TRBV3-1, the J call TRBJ2-1; no definite D call. The V end lost 2 bases, the J end lost 12 bases, and 11 bases lay between the germline ends. This CDR3 has 12 amino acids. Germline CDR1 LGHDT, CDR2 YNNKEL (reference sequence).

The V and J genes are TRBV2 and TRBJ2-7; TRBD1 agrees at 10 bases. The CDR3 length is 14 residues. Unmatched junction bases numbered 9, after V lost 4 bases and J lost 9 bases. Germline V gene sequence: CDR1 SNHLY, CDR2 FYNNEI. CDR3 bases: TGTGCCAGCAGTGGGCCGGGACAGGGGCGTACGCAGTACTTC. This sequence encodes CASSGPGQGRTQYF.